Below are 18 T cell receptor beta chains sequenced from a single sample in a study of metastatic and nonmetastatic thyroid tumors. TCRdb used MiXCR to call clones anew from the PCR reads. The sample lists about 36,000 clones; roughly 20% were seen once. The entire patient cohort was treatment-naive prior to thyroid surgery. The material sequenced was blood. The receptor source for this set is a female donor with papillary thyroid cancer or a benign thyroid nodule (not recorded which). Some clones in this sample may be carry-over from other donors' samples.

The chain carries TRBV6-5 and TRBJ2-5; the D is unclear. V shed 3 bases and J shed 5 bases, with 13 bases lying between them. Germline CDR1 is MNHEY and CDR2 is SVGAGI. The CDR3 is 14 amino acids. CDR3 residues: CASSYSGERETQYF. CDR3 nucleotides: TGTGCCAGCAGTTATAGTGGAGAGAGGGAGACCCAGTACTTC.

The chain employs TRBV6-6 and TRBJ2-3; 10 nucleotides align to TRBD2. In germline, CDR1 is MNHNY, CDR2 SVGAGI (reference sequence). J gave up 2 bases and V 2 bases, and 1 base lay outside the gene matches. The CDR3 is 15 residues long. This CDR3 is CASSYGTSDTDTQYF. CDR3 DNA: TGTGCCAGCAGTTACGGGACTAGCGACACAGATACGCAGTATTTT.

This clone has a count of ten or more. The V gene is TRBV20-1, the J gene TRBJ2-7; either TRBD1 or TRBD2 may supply D (5 bases each). The CDR3 covers 12 residues. Trimming took off 1 base at V and 6 bases at J, with 10 bases between the two ends. Germline values: CDR1 DFQATT, CDR2 SNEGSKA (reference sequence). The CDR3 DNA reads as TGCAGTGCTAGAGTTCGGGACCTCGAGCAGTACTTC. This gives the protein CSARVRDLEQYF.

The CDR3 DNA reads as TGTGCCAGCAGCCAATCGGGACAGGGTATCAATCAGCCCCAGCATTTT. As protein: CASSQSGQGINQPQHF. The rearrangement joins TRBV16 to TRBJ1-5; 9 bases line up with TRBD1. The CDR3 length is 16 residues. Trimming took 0 bases from V and 3 from J; bases not matched to a gene: 3. CDR1 and CDR2 from the germline V gene are KGHSY and FQNENV.

A word on this clone: Relative to the germline gene, one junction end is altered; a read error may explain this. This sequence joins TRBV29-1 and TRBJ2-5; D tentatively reads TRBD1 or TRBD2 (5 bases each). Germline V gene data show CDR1 as SQVTM and CDR2 as ANQGSEA. The CDR3 length is 11 residues. In nucleotides, the CDR3 is TGCAGAGTCCGAGAAGGGGAGACACAGTACTTC. Residues: CRVREGETQYF.

This clone appeared a few times. V and J are TRBV6-1 and TRBJ2-7, with 8 nucleotides matching TRBD2. Looked up from germline, CDR1 is MNHNS and CDR2 is SASEGT. This CDR3 spans 14 amino acids. Trimming took 3 bases from V and 6 from J; bases not matched to a gene: 7. CDR3 bases: TGTGCCAGCAGTGACGACCTCGGGACTAGCGAGCAGTACTTC. It translates to CASSDDLGTSEQYF.

There are many counts of this clone. The chain recombines TRBV11-3 with TRBJ1-6; D may be TRBD1 (5 bases). The V gene lost 3 bases and the J gene lost 6 bases, with 9 bases spanning the gap. There are 14 residues in the CDR3. The V gene's germline CDR1 is SGHNT and CDR2 YENEEA. The CDR3 bases are TGTGCCAGCAGCTTTGGGACGGGTAATTCACCCCTCCACTTT. Translated: CASSFGTGNSPLHF.

This clone was seen more than once but under ten times. Being one base from a much bigger clone, this may be a read error. CDR3 sequence reads: CSVEEEGEAEQYF. The CDR3 DNA sequence: TGCAGCGTTGAAGAAGAAGGGGAAGCCGAGCAGTACTTC. The chain uses TRBV29-1 and TRBJ2-7; a weak D match, TRBD1 (5 bases). V was pared by 0 bases and J by 6 bases, with 12 bases between. Germline V gene lookup returns CDR1 SQVTM and CDR2 ANQGSEA. The CDR3 is 13 amino acids.

In this sample, this clone turned up many times. The V and J genes are TRBV10-3 and TRBJ2-3; 10 nucleotides match TRBD2. Looked up from germline, CDR1 is ENHRY and CDR2 is SYGVKD. The CDR3 sequence is 16 residues long. J lost 2 bases, V lost 6 bases, and 8 bases had no gene match. Written as DNA, the CDR3 is TGTGCCATCAGCCGCGGACTAGCGGCTATCACAGATACGCAGTATTTT. Encoded protein: CAISRGLAAITDTQYF.

The chain joins TRBV28 to TRBJ1-2, with TRBD1 matching 10 bases. The CDR3 extends over 14 amino acids. Trimming took 6 bases from V and 2 from J; bases not matched to a gene: 3. Germline V gene lookup returns CDR1 MDHEN and CDR2 SYDVKM. The CDR3 region has the DNA TGTGCCAGCAGGGTGACAGGGGGCAACTATGGCTACACCTTC. As protein: CASRVTGGNYGYTF.

This clone was seen many times. This rearrangement joins TRBV12-3 or TRBV12-4 to TRBJ2-5, with 11 bases that match TRBD2. Germline trimming cut 3 bases from V and 5 bases from J; bases unmatched to any gene: 11. The CDR3 spans 17 residues. Written as DNA, the CDR3 is TGTGCCAGCAGTTTTAATAGCGGGAGGGTCATAGGCGAGACCCAGTACTTC. Amino acid sequence: CASSFNSGRVIGETQYF.

This chain uses TRBV5-1 with TRBJ1-2; D unclear. The V end was cut by 3 bases, the J end by 4 bases, with 10 bases between. The CDR3 has 13 amino acids. Germline CDR1 reads SGHRS; CDR2 reads YFSETQ. For the CDR3, the DNA is TGCGCCAGCAGCTCAGTACATATCTATGGCTACACCTTC. This translates into CASSSVHIYGYTF.

This clone was counted many times. The chain employs TRBV30 and TRBJ2-7, with D possibly being TRBD1 or TRBD2 (5 bases each). Germline-derived CDR1 and CDR2 are GTSNPN and SVGIG (reference sequence). V lost 5 bases to trimming and J lost 3 bases, with 17 bases between them. There are 14 residues in the CDR3. DNA for the CDR3: TGTGCCTGGGTCCGGGGCGACGGAAGCTACGAGCAGTACTTC. Its protein is CAWVRGDGSYEQYF.

This clone showed up many times. The CDR3: CSVYQRAGVQPQHF. The CDR3 nucleotides are TGCAGCGTATACCAGCGTGCAGGGGTTCAGCCCCAGCATTTT. The chain uses TRBV29-1 and TRBJ1-5; weak D call: TRBD1 (6 bases). Trimming left V 6 bases short and J 6 bases short, with 18 bases between. The CDR3 has 14 amino acids. CDR1 is SQVTM and CDR2 is ANQGSEA in the germline V gene. The variable domain in full, completed from reference TRBV29-1 and TRBJ1-5, reads SAVISQKPSRDICQRGTSLTIQCQVDSQVTMMFWYRQQPGQSLTLIATANQGSEATYESGFVIDKFPISRPNLTFSTLTVSNMSPEDSSIYLCSVYQRAGVQPQHFGDGTRLSIL.

Ten or more counts support this clone. V is TRBV20-1 and J is TRBJ1-1; possibly TRBD1 for D (5 bases). This CDR3 is built from 13 residues. Germline CDR1 is DFQATT and CDR2 is SNEGSKA (reference sequence). Trimming took off 6 bases at V and 9 bases at J, with 20 bases between the two ends. CDR3 nucleotides: TGCAGTGCCCCCGACCGACAGAACCGGCAAGCTTTCTTT. Translated: CSAPDRQNRQAFF.

There are many counts of this clone. This chain links TRBV20-1 with TRBJ2-3, with D hard to call. The germline V and J ends were trimmed by 3 bases and 1 base, with 14 bases remaining between them. Germline V lookup: CDR1 DFQATT, CDR2 SNEGSKA (reference sequence). This CDR3 contains 15 residues. The CDR3 nucleotides are TGCAGTGCTAGTATAAGGGTGGGTGGCACAGATACGCAGTATTTT. This codes for CSASIRVGGTDTQYF.

The count of this clone is one. The rearrangement uses TRBV20-1 and TRBJ2-1; no clear D gene. The CDR3 runs 16 residues. Germline V gives CDR1 DFQATT, CDR2 SNEGSKA (reference sequence). Trimming left V 0 bases short and J 9 bases short, with 21 bases between. CDR3 coding DNA: TGCAGTGCTAGAGATAATTTTCAAAATTCATTCAGTGAGCAGTTCTTC. Protein sequence: CSARDNFQNSFSEQFF.

This clone was seen a few times. Just one base apart from a much larger clone, this may be a read error. The rearrangement uses TRBV19 and TRBJ1-2, with D tentatively TRBD1 (6 bases). Looked up from germline, CDR1 is LNHDA and CDR2 is SQIVND (reference sequence). Trimming took 11 bases from V and 4 from J, leaving 20 bases between them. The CDR3 sequence is 14 residues long. Written as DNA, the CDR3 is TGTGCCGGTATTATAGGGGGGCGCGTCTATGGCTACACCTTC. The encoded protein is CAGIIGGRVYGYTF.